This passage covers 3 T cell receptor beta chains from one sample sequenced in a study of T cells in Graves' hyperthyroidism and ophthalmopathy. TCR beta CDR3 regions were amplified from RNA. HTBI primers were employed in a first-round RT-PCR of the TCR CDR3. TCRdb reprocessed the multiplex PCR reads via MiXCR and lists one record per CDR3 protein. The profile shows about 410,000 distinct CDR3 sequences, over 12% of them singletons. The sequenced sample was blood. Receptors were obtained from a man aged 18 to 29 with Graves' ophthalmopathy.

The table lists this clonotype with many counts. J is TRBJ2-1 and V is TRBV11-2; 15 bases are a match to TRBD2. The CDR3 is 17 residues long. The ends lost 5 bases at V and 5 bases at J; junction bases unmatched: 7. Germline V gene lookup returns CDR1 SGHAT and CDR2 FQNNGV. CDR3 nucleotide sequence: TGTGCCAGCAGCAGTGGGACTAGCGGGAGGTTGGACAATGAGCAGTTCTTC. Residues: CASSSGTSGRLDNEQFF.

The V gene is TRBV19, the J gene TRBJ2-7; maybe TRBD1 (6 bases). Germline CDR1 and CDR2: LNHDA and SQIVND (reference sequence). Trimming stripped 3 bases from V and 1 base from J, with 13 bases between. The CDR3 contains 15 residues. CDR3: CASSIFRGPSYEQYF. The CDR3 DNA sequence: TGTGCCAGTAGTATCTTCAGGGGCCCTTCCTACGAGCAGTACTTC.

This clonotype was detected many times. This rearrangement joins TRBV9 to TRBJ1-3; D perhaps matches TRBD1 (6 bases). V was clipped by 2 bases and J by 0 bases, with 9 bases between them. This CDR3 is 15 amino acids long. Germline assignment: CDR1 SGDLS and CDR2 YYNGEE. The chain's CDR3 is CASSVSDSSGNTIYF. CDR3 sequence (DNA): TGTGCCAGCAGCGTTTCGGACAGCTCTGGAAACACCATATATTTT.